The T cell receptor (beta chain) described here comes from a study of blood T cell repertoires in COVID-19. Study information: Italy, Spain and the United States were the sources of the convalescent and acute COVID-19 samples. In each case, the material was cDNA or gDNA derived from T cells, B-cell-depleted T cells, or PBMCs.

The CDR3 length is 13 residues. The V gene lost 2 bases and the J gene lost 11 bases, with 13 bases spanning the gap. Authors' data handling: Reference gene primers were amplified, and this amplification served to estimate nucleated cell counts. The repertoire was sequenced with immunoSEQ multiplex PCR; TCRdb's copy has only in-frame clones and lacks some. For V, J and clone size, that table is used; D and trimming come from the DNA. Altogether 88,000 or so clones are present, roughly 77% being singletons, with the ten largest covering more than 20%. Material: peripheral blood. This chain connects TRBV12-3 or TRBV12-4 to TRBJ1-5, with D unresolved. The TCR comes from a human donor in a cohort sampled during active COVID-19. The CDR3 loop reads CASSLSGFGSQHF. CDR3 in DNA: TGTGCCAGCAGTTTAAGCGGGTTTGGGTCCCAGCATTTT.